This TCR beta chain came from a study of shared clonotypes between healthy human individuals. The protocol was immunoSEQ multiplex PCR, while the TCRdb copy is restricted to in-frame clones and leaves out a portion. In the table there are 2 million to 2.5 million clones, 90% to 96% of which are singletons. CDR3 length equals 15 residues. Looked up from germline, CDR1 is KGHSH and CDR2 is LQKENI. V was shortened by 2 bases and J by 3 bases, with 10 bases between the two germline ends. The rearrangement uses TRBV18 and TRBJ1-4; D unresolved. Sequenced: naive CD4+ T cells sorted from blood. Noted subset: CD45RA+ positively selected. The sequence was collected from a young man in good health. This chain's CDR3 is CASSPERGSNEKLFF. CDR3 sequence (DNA): TGTGCCAGCTCACCAGAACGAGGGTCTAATGAAAAACTGTTTTTT.